The rows below give T cell receptor beta chains drawn from one sample of a study of T cell responses to AZD1222 COVID-19 vaccine. The table came from immunoSEQ multiplex PCR; TCRdb's copy has only in-frame clones and leaves some out. The sample has some 200,000 clones, roughly 93% seen once. This specimen was peripheral blood, taken on day 0 of AZD1222 vaccination. The receptor set was obtained from an adult in good health. CDR3s include the opening cysteine and the closing phenylalanine or tryptophan. Each record gives: clone size, D gene, V gene, J gene, CDR3 protein, CDR3 DNA. D genes are given only for firm matches. Clone size is not always given. Where it is, it says once, few, many or a class for expanded clones.

>NA|NA|TRBV7-9|TRBJ2-6
CASSPVGQGGANVLTF
TGTGCCAGCAGCCCCGTAGGGCAGGGTGGGGCCAACGTCCTGACTTTC
>NA|TRBD2|TRBV20-1|TRBJ2-1
CSASPASGGAEQFF
TGCAGTGCTAGTCCCGCTAGCGGGGGGGCCGAGCAGTTCTTC
>NA|TRBD1|TRBV15|TRBJ1-3
CATSRGTGLSGNTIYF
TGTGCCACCAGCAGGGGGACAGGCCTCTCTGGAAACACCATATATTTT
>NA|NA|TRBV6-4|TRBJ1-5
CASSEGGGQPQHF
TGTGCCAGCAGTGAGGGCGGGGGGCAGCCCCAGCATTTT
>NA|TRBD1|TRBV4-3|TRBJ1-3
CASSQARTGWEAGNTIYF
TGCGCCAGCAGCCAAGCCCGGACAGGGTGGGAAGCTGGAAACACCATATATTTT
>NA|TRBD1|TRBV7-9|TRBJ1-6
CASSLLPTGDYNSPLHF
TGTGCCAGCAGCTTACTCCCTACAGGGGACTATAATTCACCCCTCCACTTT
>few|TRBD2|TRBV11-2|TRBJ2-1
CASSLLAGLAVGNEQFF
TGTGCCAGCAGCTTATTAGCAGGACTAGCGGTCGGAAATGAGCAGTTCTTC
>NA|NA|TRBV7-2|TRBJ2-7
CASSLGLIPYEQYF
TGTGCCAGCAGCTTAGGGTTAATCCCCTACGAGCAGTACTTC
>NA|NA|TRBV2|TRBJ2-7
CASSDVRTVGEQYF
TGTGCCAGCAGTGATGTTCGGACAGTAGGCGAGCAGTACTTC
>NA|NA|TRBV19|TRBJ1-4
CASSSREKLFF
TGTGCCAGTAGTAGCCGGGAAAAACTGTTTTTT
>NA|NA|TRBV24-1|TRBJ2-1
CATSDGGLRDYNEQFF
TGTGCCACCAGTGATGGGGGGTTGAGGGACTACAATGAGCAGTTCTTC
>NA|NA|TRBV6-5|TRBJ1-1
CASSYSSTGGIDAFF
TGTGCCAGCAGTTACTCGTCTACTGGCGGAATTGATGCTTTCTTT
>NA|NA|TRBV6-2/TRBV6-3|TRBJ2-2
CASSYSGGPVNTGELFF
TGTGCCAGCAGTTACTCGGGGGGCCCTGTGAACACCGGGGAGCTGTTTTTT
>NA|TRBD2|TRBV5-1|TRBJ2-7
CASSLGLAGVNSYEQYF
TGCGCCAGCAGCCTGGGACTAGCGGGAGTAAATTCATACGAGCAGTACTTC
>NA|TRBD1|TRBV28|TRBJ1-2
CASSLDRGVSGYTF
TGTGCCAGCAGTTTAGACAGGGGGGTGAGTGGCTACACCTTC
>few|TRBD2|TRBV2|TRBJ2-3
CASKLAGTQDTQYF
TGTGCCAGCAAACTAGCGGGTACCCAAGATACGCAGTATTTT
>once|NA|TRBV9|TRBJ2-1
CASNPRSGTTPGAEQFF
TGTGCCAGCAACCCACGTTCCGGGACGACCCCTGGGGCTGAGCAGTTCTTC
>NA|TRBD1|TRBV7-2|TRBJ1-2
CASSRDRVGYGYTF
TGTGCCAGCAGCCGGGACAGGGTCGGCTATGGCTACACCTTC
>NA|TRBD1|TRBV19|TRBJ2-5
CASTGDRGETQYF
TGTGCCAGTACCGGGGACAGGGGAGAGACCCAGTACTTC
>once|NA|TRBV7-3|TRBJ2-1
CASSLTPRLGEQFF
TGTGCCAGCAGCTTAACCCCCCGGTTGGGTGAGCAGTTCTTC
>NA|NA|TRBV11-2|TRBJ2-5
CASSLLLRGETQYF
TGTGCCAGCAGCTTACTACTCAGGGGAGAGACCCAGTACTTC
>few|TRBD1|TRBV11-3|TRBJ2-2
CASSPRTGYDTGELFF
TGTGCCAGCAGCCCACGGACAGGGTACGACACCGGGGAGCTGTTTTTT
>NA|TRBD1|TRBV10-2|TRBJ1-3
CASGRGLDGNTIYF
TGCGCCAGCGGCAGGGGGCTCGATGGAAACACCATATATTTT
>NA|TRBD2|TRBV27|TRBJ2-5
CATPGLADRETQYF
TGTGCCACCCCTGGACTAGCGGACAGGGAGACCCAGTACTTC
>NA|NA|TRBV2|TRBJ2-7
CASSAVGREQYF
TGTGCCAGCAGTGCAGTAGGGAGGGAGCAGTACTTC
>NA|NA|TRBV18|TRBJ2-7
CASSPGTEPYEQYF
TGTGCCAGCTCACCCGGGACTGAACCCTACGAGCAGTACTTC
>NA|NA|TRBV6-6|TRBJ1-1
CASSQVAEAFF
TGTGCCAGCAGCCAGGTAGCTGAAGCTTTCTTT
>NA|NA|TRBV29-1|TRBJ2-3
CSAGSGVSTDTQYF
TGCAGCGCCGGGTCGGGGGTCAGCACAGATACGCAGTATTTT
>NA|TRBD2|TRBV18|TRBJ2-7
CASSPGREAQYF
TGTGCCAGCTCACCGGGACGGGAGGCGCAGTACTTC
>NA|NA|TRBV28|TRBJ2-7
CASLRQADSYEQYF
TGTGCCAGTCTAAGACAGGCCGACTCCTACGAGCAGTACTTC
>once|NA|TRBV6-5|TRBJ2-6
CASSYSQLSGANVLTF
TGTGCCAGCAGTTACTCACAACTATCTGGGGCCAACGTCCTGACTTTC
>once|NA|TRBV19|TRBJ2-7
CASSGSGTSYEQYF
TGTGCCAGTAGTGGCTCCGGGACAAGCTACGAGCAGTACTTC
>NA|TRBD1|TRBV2|TRBJ1-2
CASSLGQGLYGYTF
TGTGCCAGCAGTTTGGGACAGGGGCTCTATGGCTACACCTTC
>NA|TRBD2|TRBV12-5|TRBJ2-3
CASGLVLRAGAVDTQYF
TGTGCTAGTGGTTTGGTACTTCGCGCGGGAGCGGTAGATACGCAGTATTTT
>NA|TRBD1|TRBV19|TRBJ1-2
CASSPRSRTGLFGYTF
TGTGCCAGTAGTCCAAGAAGTCGGACAGGGCTGTTCGGCTACACCTTC
>NA|NA|TRBV19|TRBJ2-7
CASSPRRSSEEQYF
TGTGCCAGTAGTCCCCGGAGGAGTTCAGAAGAGCAGTACTTC
>NA|NA|TRBV6-5|TRBJ2-5
CASSTPGALGETQYF
TGTGCCAGCAGTACTCCGGGGGCACTTGGGGAGACCCAGTACTTC
>NA|TRBD2|TRBV27|TRBJ2-2
CASSFRSGELFF
TGTGCCAGCAGTTTCCGGAGCGGGGAGCTATTTTTT
>NA|NA|TRBV5-1|TRBJ1-3
CASSLGLGLSGNTIYF
TGCGCCAGCAGCTTGGGCCTCGGGTTATCTGGAAACACCATATATTTT
>NA|NA|TRBV2|TRBJ2-7
CASSTYRDSLSYEQYF
TGTGCCAGCAGTACATACCGGGACTCCCTCTCCTACGAGCAGTACTTC
>NA|NA|TRBV2|TRBJ2-3
CASIADLGGTDTQYF
TGTGCCAGCATTGCGGACCTTGGAGGCACAGATACGCAGTATTTT
>NA|TRBD1|TRBV5-6|TRBJ2-1
CASSVRDRPYNEQFF
TGTGCCAGCAGCGTCCGGGACAGGCCCTACAATGAGCAGTTCTTC
>few|NA|TRBV19|TRBJ1-1
CASSILLTPGQGVFF
TGTGCCAGTAGTATTCTTCTTACTCCCGGCCAAGGAGTTTTCTTT
>NA|TRBD1|TRBV5-1|TRBJ2-7
CASSEGTGSPYEQYF
TGCGCCAGCAGCGAGGGGACAGGAAGTCCCTACGAGCAGTACTTC
>NA|NA|TRBV11-2|TRBJ2-7
CASSLARVREQYF
TGTGCCAGCAGCTTAGCCCGGGTTCGCGAGCAGTACTTC
>NA|NA|TRBV4-2|TRBJ1-1
CASIVGPGDTEAFF
TGTGCCAGCATTGTGGGGCCCGGGGACACTGAAGCTTTCTTT
>NA|NA|TRBV6-1|TRBJ1-4
CASSERSGRSATNEKLFF
TGTGCCAGCAGTGAAAGATCGGGCAGAAGTGCAACTAATGAAAAACTGTTTTTT
>NA|NA|TRBV4-1|TRBJ2-3
CASSQDTDTQYF
TGCGCCAGCAGCCAAGACACAGATACGCAGTATTTT
>NA|NA|TRBV7-8|TRBJ1-2
CASSREEGRYGYGYTF
TGTGCCAGCAGCCGGGAGGAGGGGCGTTATGGCTATGGCTACACCTTC
>NA|NA|TRBV4-2|TRBJ1-4
CASSPGPSTNEKLFF
TGTGCCAGCAGCCCGGGACCCTCAACTAATGAAAAACTGTTTTTT
>NA|TRBD1|TRBV18|TRBJ1-2
CASSPGQGANYGYTF
TGTGCCAGCTCACCCGGACAGGGGGCGAACTATGGCTACACCTTC
>NA|NA|TRBV6-5|TRBJ1-2
CASRPDGLYGYTF
TGTGCCAGCAGACCCGACGGTCTCTATGGCTACACCTTC
>NA|NA|TRBV6-5|TRBJ1-2
CASRGGGRGYTF
TGTGCCAGCAGGGGGGGAGGACGTGGCTACACCTTC